This TCR beta chain was sequenced for a study of identical twins. This clonotype has a count of ten or more. No antigen is known for it. V was trimmed by 5 bases and J by 7 bases, leaving 10 bases between them. The CDR3 consists of 12 residues. Germline CDR1 SGHAT, CDR2 FQNNGV. The cDNA had a unique molecular identifier and a template-switch universal primer site. TCRdb analysed the 5' RACE reads with MiXCR anew, one entry per CDR3 protein. The repertoire includes roughly 470,000 distinct CDR3 sequences, roughly an eighth of them detected once, and 0.95% to 1% sits in the top ten. Broader study findings: Abundant beta clonotypes from cord blood bore fewer insertions; memory repertoires lacked this pattern. Conclusions were based on cross-sectional statistical analysis, without following the same donors. One should note that invariant MAIT and iNKT cells could partly confound zero-insertion analyses.

This same sample was also part of a study on yellow fever vaccine responses in identical twins.

Material for sequencing was CD4+ T cells sorted from blood. This chain links TRBV11-2 with TRBJ2-3; D gene ambiguous. This clonotype was sampled from a woman aged 18-30 years in good health. DNA for the CDR3: TGTGCCAGCAGCCCTCCGGCGTATACGCAGTATTTT. It translates to CASSPPAYTQYF.